The 32 T cell receptor beta chains presented below share a single source sample, sequenced in a study of blood T cells in healthy people across ages. A J-beta primer mix and a sample-barcoded 5' primer were used in a second PCR of roughly 6 to 11 cycles. TCRdb passed the 5' RACE reads through MiXCR, listing each CDR3 protein once. The sample lists around 750,000 distinct CDR3 sequences; approximately 55% were seen once. Sequencing input: blood. The source of these receptors is a man aged 80 or over in good health.

This clonotype was picked up a small number of times. The rearrangement joins TRBV21-1 to TRBJ1-1; the table's D call, TRBD1, was not checked against the DNA. TRBV21-1 is described as a pseudogene. This CDR3 is built from 15 residues. DNA of the CDR3: TGTGCCAGCATCCCCCTCGGGGGGCGCGACACTGAAGCTTTCTTT. Its protein product is CASIPLGGRDTEAFF.

V and J are TRBV5-4 and TRBJ2-7; 9 bases line up with TRBD1. Germline CDR1 is SGHNT and CDR2 is YYREEE (reference sequence). The V segment lost 4 bases and the J segment 3 bases; nucleotides outside the gene matches: 8. CDR3 length equals 15 residues. The CDR3 nucleotides read TGTGCCAGCAGCGAACGGACAGGGGTTTTCTACGAGCAGTACTTC. As protein: CASSERTGVFYEQYF.

J is TRBJ1-1 and V is TRBV20-1; 9 bases match TRBD1. The CDR3 has 17 residues. Trimming removed 1 base from V and 2 bases from J; junction bases left unmatched: 11. Germline assignment: CDR1 DFQATT and CDR2 SNEGSKA (reference sequence). The CDR3 DNA reads TGCAGTGCTAGAGCCCCCGGACCGACAGGGGGAAACACTGAAGCTTTCTTT. Translated, it gives CSARAPGPTGGNTEAFF.

This clonotype was counted between two and nine times. This chain links TRBV7-9 with TRBJ2-3; 11 bases are shared with TRBD2. The length of the CDR3 is 16 residues. V shed 5 bases and J 2 bases; nucleotides not matched to a gene: 6. CDR1 and CDR2 (germline): SEHNR, FQNEAQ (reference sequence). DNA of the CDR3: TGTGCCAGCAGCCTTGGACTAGCGGGTTTCACAGATACGCAGTATTTT. It yields the protein CASSLGLAGFTDTQYF.

This clonotype was counted between two and nine times. This sequence may be a read error, since a much larger clone differs from it by one base. This sequence joins TRBV7-9 and TRBJ2-7, with 13 bases fitting TRBD2. Unmatched junction bases numbered 14, after V lost 5 bases and J lost 7 bases. The CDR3 runs to 17 residues. Germline V gene sequence: CDR1 SEHNR, CDR2 FQNEAQ (reference sequence). The CDR3 DNA sequence: TGTGCCAGCAGCCCCACCACAGGGGGACTAGCGGGAAGTGAGCAGTACTTC. Translated: CASSPTTGGLAGSEQYF.

This sequence joins TRBV5-1 and TRBJ1-1; D is perhaps TRBD1 (5 bases). The CDR3 spans 13 residues. The V and J ends lost 7 bases and 3 bases respectively, with 13 bases between them. Germline V gene lookup returns CDR1 SGHRS and CDR2 YFSETQ. CDR3 sequence: CASGHGADTEAFF. DNA of the CDR3: TGCGCCAGCGGGCATGGGGCGGACACTGAAGCTTTCTTT. Complete variable domain (other parts from reference TRBV5-1 and TRBJ1-1): KAGVTQTPRYLIKTRGQQVTLSCSPISGHRSVSWYQQTPGQGLQFLFEYFSETQRNKGNFPGRFSGRQFSNSRSEMNVSTLELGDSALYLCASGHGADTEAFFGQGTRLTVV.

On this clonotype: A junction boundary mismatches the germline segment, possibly from a read error. The rearrangement joins TRBV6-5 to TRBJ1-2; no clear D. CDR1 is MNHEY and CDR2 is SVGAGI in the germline V gene. The CDR3 totals 13 residues. CDR3 sequence: CASSDSAGYGYTF. CDR3 in DNA: TGTGCCAGCAGTGACTCGGCAGGCTATGGCTACACCTTC.

This chain connects TRBV20-1 to TRBJ2-1; D is unclear. The CDR3 loop spans 12 amino acids. V was pared by 0 bases and J by 6 bases, with 6 bases between. Looked up from germline, CDR1 is DFQATT and CDR2 is SNEGSKA (reference sequence). The CDR3 spells CSARDGPNEQFF. The CDR3 DNA sequence: TGCAGTGCTAGAGATGGCCCCAATGAGCAGTTCTTC.

The chain uses TRBV18 and TRBJ2-1, with a possible D match to TRBD2 (5 bases). Per the germline V gene, CDR1 is KGHSH and CDR2 is LQKENI. V gave up 3 bases and J gave up 6 bases, with 6 bases separating them. The CDR3 is made up of 12 amino acids. CDR3 coding DNA: TGTGCCAGCTCACCTGGACTCAATGAGCAGTTCTTC. Its translation is CASSPGLNEQFF.

This clonotype was counted only a few times. The chain employs TRBV4-1 and TRBJ2-1, with no clear D. The CDR3 has 13 amino acids. The germline V gene encodes CDR1 MGHRA and CDR2 YSYEKL. V was pared by 4 bases and J by 6 bases, with 10 bases between. CDR3 amino acids: CASSPDAINEQFF. The CDR3 bases are TGCGCCAGCAGCCCGGACGCGATCAATGAGCAGTTCTTC.

This clonotype has a handful of counts. This chain joins TRBV18 and TRBJ2-3; D is possibly TRBD1 (5 bases). This CDR3 has 13 amino acids. Germline V lookup: CDR1 KGHSH, CDR2 LQKENI. V was shortened by 3 bases and J by 3 bases, with 7 bases between the two germline ends. Written as DNA, the CDR3 is TGTGCCAGCTCACCTGACAGAACAGATACGCAGTATTTT. This gives the protein CASSPDRTDTQYF.

This clonotype was seen a few times. This chain joins TRBV5-1 and TRBJ2-7; a weak D match, TRBD2 (6 bases). Trimming took 4 bases from V and 6 from J, leaving 8 bases between them. The germline gives CDR1 SGHRS, CDR2 YFSETQ. CDR3 length: 11 residues. CDR3 nucleotides: TGCGCCAGCAGCGGGGGACTCGAGCAGTACTTC. Protein: CASSGGLEQYF.

The rearrangement uses TRBV28 and TRBJ2-3; the match to TRBD2 covers 9 bases. Trimming removed 3 bases from V and 6 bases from J; junction bases left unmatched: 10. This CDR3 has 16 amino acids. Germline-derived CDR1 and CDR2 are MDHEN and SYDVKM. As DNA, the CDR3 is TGTGCCAGCAGTTTCGGTGGGCGGGAGGGCCGGGATACGCAGTATTTT. Residues: CASSFGGREGRDTQYF. Complete variable domain (other parts from reference TRBV28 and TRBJ2-3): DVKVTQSSRYLVKRTGEKVFLECVQDMDHENMFWYRQDPGLGLRLIYFSYDVKMKEKGDIPEGYSVSREKKERFSLILESASTNQTSMYLCASSFGGREGRDTQYFGPGTRLTVL.

This CDR3 reads CASSPIPTGERKEPQHF. The CDR3, as DNA: TGTGCCAGCAGCCCCATCCCGACAGGGGAACGAAAGGAGCCCCAGCATTTT. The chain couples TRBV7-9 to TRBJ1-5; 8 positions agree with TRBD1. V was clipped by 5 bases and J by 8 bases; unmatched bases: 17. Germline CDR1 SEHNR, CDR2 FQNEAQ (reference sequence). The CDR3 length is 17 residues.

CDR3 amino acids: CSASGGVGGEQYF. CDR3 bases: TGCAGCGCCTCAGGGGGCGTCGGGGGCGAGCAGTACTTC. The V gene is TRBV29-1, the J gene TRBJ2-7; 8 bases are shared with TRBD1. CDR1 SQVTM and CDR2 ANQGSEA come from the germline V gene. V lost 7 bases and J lost 6; bases outside the gene matches: 11. The length of the CDR3 is 13 residues.

The rearrangement uses TRBV18 and TRBJ2-1; 7 bases agree with TRBD1. Unmatched junction bases numbered 14, after V lost 3 bases and J lost 0 bases. The CDR3 runs to 19 residues. From germline, CDR1 is KGHSH and CDR2 LQKENI. CDR3 region: CASSPRTGTSRGSYNEQFF. The CDR3 DNA follows: TGTGCCAGCTCACCGCGGACAGGCACATCGAGAGGCTCCTACAATGAGCAGTTCTTC. Based on the CDR3 plus reference TRBV18 and TRBJ2-1, the full variable domain is NAGVMQNPRHLVRRRGQEARLRCSPMKGHSHVYWYRQLPEEGLKFMVYLQKENIIDESGMPKERFSAEFPKEGPSILRIQQVVRGDSAAYFCASSPRTGTSRGSYNEQFFGPGTRLTVL.

The chain links TRBV7-6 to TRBJ2-1; TRBD2 aligns across 7 bases. J gave up 4 bases and V 7 bases, and 10 bases lay outside the gene matches. Germline V gene lookup returns CDR1 SGHVS and CDR2 FNYEAQ. This CDR3 spans 15 amino acids. The CDR3 DNA reads as TGTGCCAGCACCCTTGGGGGGGAAAGGTACAATGAGCAGTTCTTC. Its protein is CASTLGGERYNEQFF.

V gene TRBV11-2 combines with J gene TRBJ2-4; TRBD1 might be the D (6 bases). The J call could be wrong; TRBJ2-5 is a better fit for the DNA end. From germline, CDR1 is SGHAT and CDR2 FQNNGV. The CDR3 sequence is 16 residues long. This CDR3 is CASRNRDTLRQETQYF. As DNA, the CDR3 is TGTGCCAGCCGAAACCGGGACACCCTACGCCAAGAGACCCAGTACTTC.

The chain uses TRBV20-1 and TRBJ1-6, with D uncertain. Germline lookup yields CDR1 DFQATT and CDR2 SNEGSKA (reference sequence). The CDR3 covers 12 residues. V was pared by 0 bases and J by 7 bases, with 4 bases between. The CDR3 here is CSARDQNSPLHF. CDR3 DNA sequence: TGCAGTGCTAGAGACCAAAATTCACCCCTCCACTTT.

This clonotype was observed a single time. V usage is TRBV11-2 and J usage is TRBJ1-2; maybe TRBD1 (5 bases). This CDR3 has 15 amino acids. Trimming cost V 5 bases and J 4 bases, with 17 bases left between them. Germline V gene lookup returns CDR1 SGHAT and CDR2 FQNNGV. The chain's CDR3 is CASSVNVETAYGYTF. In DNA, the CDR3 is TGTGCCAGCAGCGTTAATGTCGAGACAGCCTATGGCTACACCTTC.

This clonotype has more than one count but fewer than ten. The rearrangement uses TRBV12-5 and TRBJ2-1; 12 bases match TRBD1. Germline V lookup: CDR1 LGHNT, CDR2 FRNRAP. CDR3 size: 14 residues. The J segment lost 10 bases and the V segment lost 4 bases, leaving 5 bases of the junction unmatched. CDR3 sequence (DNA): TGTGCTAGTGGTTCCGGGACAGGGGGCCGAGAGCAGTTCTTC. It encodes CASGSGTGGREQFF.

This clonotype has only a few counts. The V gene is TRBV25-1, the J gene TRBJ2-7; D unresolved. V was pared by 1 base and J by 3 bases, with 7 bases between. Germline V gene data show CDR1 as MGHDK and CDR2 as SYGVNS. This CDR3 contains 13 residues. The CDR3 DNA reads TGTGCCAGCAGTGAATCTGTACTCTACGAGCAGTACTTC. As protein: CASSESVLYEQYF.

The chain has TRBV28 and TRBJ2-7; 10 positions agree with TRBD2. There are 15 residues in the CDR3. The germline CDR1 and CDR2 sequences are MDHEN and SYDVKM. Trimming cost V 6 bases and J 1 base; bases outside gene matches: 6. Written as DNA, the CDR3 is TGTGCCAGCAGATACACTAGCGGGGCTTCCTACGAGCAGTACTTC. This translates into CASRYTSGASYEQYF.

This chain's CDR3 is CASSPGTGTYGYTF. Written as DNA, the CDR3 is TGTGCCAGCAGCCCGGGGACAGGGACGTATGGCTACACCTTC. The chain combines TRBV7-2 with TRBJ1-2, with 9 bases lining up with TRBD1. Trimming cost V 5 bases and J 5 bases; bases outside gene matches: 6. CDR3 length: 14 amino acids. Germline V gene lookup returns CDR1 SGHTA and CDR2 FQGNSA.

The V call is TRBV6-5, the J call TRBJ1-4; TRBD1 might be the D (5 bases). Trimming pared 6 bases from V and 0 bases from J, leaving 11 bases between. The CDR3 consists of 15 residues. Germline V gene lookup returns CDR1 MNHEY and CDR2 SVGAGI. The CDR3 bases are TGTGCCAGCAGCTCAGGGAAAACAACTAATGAAAAACTGTTTTTT. Protein sequence: CASSSGKTTNEKLFF.

The chain joins TRBV11-2 to TRBJ2-7; 9 nucleotides align to TRBD2. There are 15 residues in the CDR3. Germline trimming cut 5 bases from V and 2 bases from J; bases unmatched to any gene: 7. CDR1 is SGHAT, CDR2 FQNNGV, per germline. Here the CDR3 reads CASSPERGETYEQYF. Here the CDR3 DNA reads TGTGCCAGCAGCCCGGAGCGGGGGGAGACCTACGAGCAGTACTTC.

This clonotype was seen a handful of times. The CDR3 spells CSAQGLALKNIQYF. In DNA, the CDR3 is TGCAGTGCCCAAGGACTAGCCCTTAAAAACATTCAGTACTTC. The rearrangement links TRBV20-1 to TRBJ2-4, with 8 bases identical to TRBD2. The CDR3 totals 14 residues. In germline, CDR1 is DFQATT, CDR2 SNEGSKA (reference sequence). J lost 4 bases, V lost 6 bases, and 8 bases had no gene match.

This CDR3 reads CSAPRSYNEQFF. The CDR3 coding sequence is TGCAGTGCCCCCAGGTCCTACAATGAGCAGTTCTTC. V is TRBV20-1 and J is TRBJ2-1; D gene unclear. The CDR3 length is 12 residues. CDR1 DFQATT and CDR2 SNEGSKA come from the germline V gene (reference sequence). V was cut by 6 bases and J by 1 base, with 7 bases left in between.

The CDR3 coding sequence is TGCAGTGCTAGAGTGGGGAGCCGCCAAGAGACCCAGTACTTC. Translating gives CSARVGSRQETQYF. J is TRBJ2-5 and V is TRBV20-1; TRBD2 is a possible D gene (5 bases). From germline, CDR1 is DFQATT and CDR2 SNEGSKA (reference sequence). The germline V and J ends were trimmed by 1 base and 1 base, with 10 bases remaining between them. The CDR3 length is 14 residues.

This clonotype came up a few times. The rearrangement links TRBV29-1 to TRBJ1-1, with D possibly being TRBD1 (5 bases). The CDR3 loop spans 13 amino acids. V lost 3 bases and J 4 bases, leaving 12 bases between the germline ends. Germline assignment: CDR1 SQVTM and CDR2 ANQGSEA. The CDR3, as DNA: TGCAGCGTTGAGCGCCAGGGCGGCACTGAAGCTTTCTTT. It codes for CSVERQGGTEAFF.

The chain links TRBV20-1 to TRBJ1-5, with 8 bases aligning to TRBD1. Germline V gene lookup returns CDR1 DFQATT and CDR2 SNEGSKA (reference sequence). The CDR3 extends over 13 amino acids. Trimming at V came to 6 bases and at J to 7 bases, leaving 8 bases not matched to a gene. CDR3 DNA sequence: TGCAGTGCCACCAGGGGGCGGTGGCAGCCCCAGCATTTT. Its protein product is CSATRGRWQPQHF.

The DNA of the CDR3 is TGTGCCAGCAGCCTTTCCCCGCGGAATTACAATGAGCAGTTCTTC. Translated: CASSLSPRNYNEQFF. The chain joins TRBV7-2 to TRBJ2-1; D gene unclear. V lost 5 bases and J 4 bases, leaving 15 bases between the germline ends. Germline V CDR1 and CDR2: SGHTA, FQGNSA. This CDR3 has 15 residues. Looking up the rest from reference TRBV7-2 and TRBJ2-1 gives the full variable domain: GAGVSQSPSNKVTEKGKDVELRCDPISGHTALYWYRQSLGQGLEFLIYFQGNSAPDKSGLPSDRFSAERTGGSVSTLTIQRTQQEDSAVYLCASSLSPRNYNEQFFGPGTRLTVL.